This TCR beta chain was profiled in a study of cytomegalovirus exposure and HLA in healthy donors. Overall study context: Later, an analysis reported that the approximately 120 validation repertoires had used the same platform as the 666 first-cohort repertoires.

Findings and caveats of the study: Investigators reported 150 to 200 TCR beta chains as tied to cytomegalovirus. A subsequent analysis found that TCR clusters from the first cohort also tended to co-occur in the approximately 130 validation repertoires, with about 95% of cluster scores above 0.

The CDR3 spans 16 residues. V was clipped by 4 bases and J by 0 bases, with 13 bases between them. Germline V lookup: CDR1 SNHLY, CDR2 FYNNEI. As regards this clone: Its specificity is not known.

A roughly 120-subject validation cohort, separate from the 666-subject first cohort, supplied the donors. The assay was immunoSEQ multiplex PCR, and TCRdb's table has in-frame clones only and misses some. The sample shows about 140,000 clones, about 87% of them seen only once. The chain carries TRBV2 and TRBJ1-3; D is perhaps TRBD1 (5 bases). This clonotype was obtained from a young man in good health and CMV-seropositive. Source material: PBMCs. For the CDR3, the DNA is TGTGCCAGCAGTGGTGACAGCAACCTCTCTGGAAACACCATATATTTT. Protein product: CASSGDSNLSGNTIYF.